Reported below is one TCR beta chain. Its antigen is still unknown. No much larger clonotype is one base removed from it; base qualities were not supplied. A distance of 15 bases separates the germline ends of V and J, which lose 7 bases and 6 bases respectively. The germline V gene encodes CDR1 SQVTM and CDR2 ANQGSEA. The CDR3 holds 13 amino acids from the cysteine to the phenylalanine. The entry retains the CDR3 DNA only, 39 bases that are in frame from base 1. The library relied on the immunoSEQ multiplex PCR assay. TCRdb limited this immuneACCESS table to in-frame rearrangements with V and J called. A share of clones is missing; checked studies link under half to unresolved V genes, and the rest is unexplained. This sample comprises 20,000 to 30,000 clones, around 72% of them detected only once. 6.8% of the sample is in the top ten clones. This sample stems from a study of preoperative IRX-2 immunotherapy in early breast cancer (dated by TCRdb to between 2018 and 2020).

The sample's treatment or condition label is to be understood as: preoperative locoregional IRX-2 cytokine immunotherapy. The samples were obtained from a phase Ib study in which preoperative, locoregional IRX-2 cytokine immunotherapy intended to prime immune responses was tested. The donors were early-stage breast cancer patients who were given IRX-2 prior to surgery. The specimen comprised lymph node tissue, sampled after IRX-2 immunotherapy. The TCR comes from a human donor with breast cancer. In this chain, TRBV29-1 is recombined with TRBJ2-2, with a tentative D gene TRBD2 over 6 matching bases. In nucleotides, the sequence is TGCAGCGGTGGCCCGGGGGTGCCCGGGGAGCTGTTTTTT. This gives the protein CSGGPGVPGELFF.